Here is one T cell receptor (beta chain) with its context. V gave up 4 bases and J gave up 3 bases; unmatched junction bases: 4. The germline V gene encodes CDR1 SGHVS and CDR2 FNYEAQ. This CDR3 has 16 residues. Profiling relied on immunoSEQ multiplex PCR, and the TCRdb table lists in-frame clones only, not all of them. This table holds over 250,000 clones, about nine tenths found once. This entry belongs to a study of blood T cell repertoires in COVID-19. The TCR comes from a man in his 60s who had recovered from COVID-19. The sequenced material came from peripheral blood. The chain couples TRBV7-6 to TRBJ2-1; 12 positions agree with TRBD2. Written as DNA, the CDR3 is TGTGCCAGCAGCTCGGGACTAGCGGGTGGCTACAATGAGCAGTTCTTC. The encoded protein is CASSSGLAGGYNEQFF.